This T cell receptor beta chain was recovered during a study of blood T cell repertoires in COVID-19. The assay was immunoSEQ multiplex PCR, and TCRdb's table has in-frame clones only and misses some. The sample lists approximately 170,000 clones; about 92% were seen once. Trimming left V 3 bases short and J 9 bases short, with 12 bases between. Germline V gives CDR1 LGHDT, CDR2 YNNKEL (reference sequence). CDR3 length equals 13 residues. The sequence derives from a man in his 60s with active or convalescent COVID-19. The chain uses TRBV3-1 (or the pseudogene TRBV3-2) and TRBJ1-5; no clear D gene. Sequencing was performed on peripheral blood. In DNA form, the CDR3 reads TGTGCCAGCAGCCACGGTCAACCAGGGCCCCAGCATTTT. Translation gives CASSHGQPGPQHF.